This T cell receptor beta chain was sequenced for a study of T cell changes during pregnancy in multiple sclerosis. This clone was counted only a few times. CDR1 and CDR2 from the germline V gene are MNHEY and SMNVEV (reference sequence). The CDR3 runs 12 residues. Trimming shortened V by 6 bases and J by 3 bases, and 8 bases separated the two germline ends. Data came from immunoSEQ multiplex PCR; TCRdb stores just in-frame clones and leaves some out. The table has roughly 86,000 clones, 85% to 95% seen once. V and J are TRBV27 and TRBJ2-5, with a possible D match to TRBD1 (5 bases). The material was peripheral blood, obtained in the first trimester of pregnancy. This sequence originates from a female donor with multiple sclerosis, enrolled in a pregnancy study. CDR3 DNA sequence: TGTGCCAGCAGGGGGCTCGAAGAGACCCAGTACTTC. Encoded protein: CASRGLEETQYF.